The TCR beta chain under discussion was sequenced for a study of blood T cell repertoires in COVID-19. Across the study: The origin of the acute and convalescent COVID-19 samples was the United States, Italy and Spain. PBMCs, B-cell-depleted T cells, or T cells provided the cDNA or gDNA that made up the material.

Authors' processing steps: From reference gene primer amplification, estimates of nucleated cell counts were derived. TCRdb keeps only in-frame clones here, not all; method: immunoSEQ multiplex PCR. That table gives V, J and clone size, and the DNA gave D and trimming. The sample has about 320,000 clones; about 83% are singletons. V gave up 5 bases and J gave up 3 bases, with 11 bases separating them. Looked up from germline, CDR1 is LNHDA and CDR2 is SQIVND (reference sequence). The CDR3 runs to 13 residues. The material sequenced was peripheral blood. The clonotype originates from a woman in her 50s with acute or convalescent COVID-19. The chain recombines TRBV19 with TRBJ2-7; D might be TRBD1 (6 bases). The CDR3 region is CASSVRDNYEQYF. CDR3 coding DNA: TGTGCCAGTAGTGTCCGGGACAACTACGAGCAGTACTTC.